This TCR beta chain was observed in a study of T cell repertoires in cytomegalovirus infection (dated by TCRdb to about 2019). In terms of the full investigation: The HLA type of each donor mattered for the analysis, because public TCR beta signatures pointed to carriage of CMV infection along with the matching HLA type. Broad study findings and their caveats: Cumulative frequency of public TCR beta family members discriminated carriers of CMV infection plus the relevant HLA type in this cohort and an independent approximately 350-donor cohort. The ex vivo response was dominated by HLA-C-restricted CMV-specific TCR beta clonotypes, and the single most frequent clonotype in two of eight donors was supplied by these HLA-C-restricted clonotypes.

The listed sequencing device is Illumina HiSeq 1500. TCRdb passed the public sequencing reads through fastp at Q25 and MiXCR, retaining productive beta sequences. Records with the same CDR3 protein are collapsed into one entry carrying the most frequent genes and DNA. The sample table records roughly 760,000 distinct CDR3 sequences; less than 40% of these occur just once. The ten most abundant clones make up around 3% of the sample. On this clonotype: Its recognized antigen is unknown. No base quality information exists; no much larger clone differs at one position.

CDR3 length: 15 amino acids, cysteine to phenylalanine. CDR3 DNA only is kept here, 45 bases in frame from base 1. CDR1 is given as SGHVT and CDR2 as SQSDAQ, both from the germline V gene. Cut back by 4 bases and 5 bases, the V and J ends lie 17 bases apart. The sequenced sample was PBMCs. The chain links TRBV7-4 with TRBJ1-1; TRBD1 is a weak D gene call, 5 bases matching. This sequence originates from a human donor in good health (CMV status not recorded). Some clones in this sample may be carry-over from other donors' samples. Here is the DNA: TGTGCCAGCAGCTCCCGGACTCAGGGATTGACTGAAGCTTTCTTT. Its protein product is CASSSRTQGLTEAFF. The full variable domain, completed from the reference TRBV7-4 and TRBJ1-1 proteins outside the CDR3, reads GAGVSQSPRYKVAKRGRDVALRCDSISGHVTLYWYRQTLGQGSEVLTYSQSDAQRDKSGRPSGRFSAERPERSVSTLKIQRTEQGDSAVYLCASSSRTQGLTEAFFGQGTRLTVV.